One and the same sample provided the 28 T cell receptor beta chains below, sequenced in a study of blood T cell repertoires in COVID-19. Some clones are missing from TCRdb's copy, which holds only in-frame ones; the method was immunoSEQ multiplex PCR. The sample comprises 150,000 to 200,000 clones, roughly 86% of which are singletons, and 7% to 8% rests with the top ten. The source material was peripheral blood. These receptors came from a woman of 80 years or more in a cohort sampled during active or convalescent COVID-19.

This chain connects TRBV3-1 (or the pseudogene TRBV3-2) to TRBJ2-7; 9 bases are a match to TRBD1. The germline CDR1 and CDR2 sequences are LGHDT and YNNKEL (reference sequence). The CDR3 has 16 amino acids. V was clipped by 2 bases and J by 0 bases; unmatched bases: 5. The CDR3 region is CASSQPGTGRSYEQYF. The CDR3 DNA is TGTGCCAGCAGCCAACCAGGGACAGGGCGCTCCTACGAGCAGTACTTC.

The CDR3 here is CASSVGLAGGAGPFF. DNA for the CDR3: TGTGCCAGCAGCGTCGGACTAGCGGGGGGGGCCGGACCGTTCTTC. The rearrangement uses TRBV7-2 and TRBJ2-1; TRBD2 matches 15 bases. Trimming took 5 bases from V and 15 from J; bases not matched to a gene: 11. The CDR3 is made up of 15 amino acids. CDR1 is SGHTA, CDR2 FQGNSA, per germline.

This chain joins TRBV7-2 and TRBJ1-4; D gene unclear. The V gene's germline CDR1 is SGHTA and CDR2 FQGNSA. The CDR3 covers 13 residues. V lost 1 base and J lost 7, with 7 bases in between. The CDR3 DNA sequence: TGTGCCAGCAGCTTAGACATGGCTGAAAAACTGTTTTTT. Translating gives CASSLDMAEKLFF. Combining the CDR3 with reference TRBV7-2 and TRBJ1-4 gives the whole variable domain GAGVSQSPSNKVTEKGKDVELRCDPISGHTALYWYRQSLGQGLEFLIYFQGNSAPDKSGLPSDRFSAERTGGSVSTLTIQRTQQEDSAVYLCASSLDMAEKLFFGSGTQLSVL.

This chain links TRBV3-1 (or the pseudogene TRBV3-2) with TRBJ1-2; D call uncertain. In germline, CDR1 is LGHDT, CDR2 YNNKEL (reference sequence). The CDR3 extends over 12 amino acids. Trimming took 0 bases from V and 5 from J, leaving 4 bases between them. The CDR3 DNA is TGTGCCAGCAGCCAAGAAGCTTATGGCTACACCTTC. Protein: CASSQEAYGYTF.

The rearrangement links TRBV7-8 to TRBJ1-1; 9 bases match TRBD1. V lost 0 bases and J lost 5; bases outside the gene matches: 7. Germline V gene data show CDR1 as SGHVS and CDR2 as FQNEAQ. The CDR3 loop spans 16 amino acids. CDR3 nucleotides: TGTGCCAGCAGCTTAGCGGTGTTACAGGGGGCAACTGAAGCTTTCTTT. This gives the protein CASSLAVLQGATEAFF.

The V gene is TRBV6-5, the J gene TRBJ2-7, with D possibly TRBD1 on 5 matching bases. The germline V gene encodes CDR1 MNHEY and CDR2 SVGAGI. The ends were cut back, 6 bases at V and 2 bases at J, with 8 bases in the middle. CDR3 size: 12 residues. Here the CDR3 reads CASSREPYEQYV. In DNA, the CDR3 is TGTGCCAGCAGCAGGGAACCCTACGAGCAGTACGTC.

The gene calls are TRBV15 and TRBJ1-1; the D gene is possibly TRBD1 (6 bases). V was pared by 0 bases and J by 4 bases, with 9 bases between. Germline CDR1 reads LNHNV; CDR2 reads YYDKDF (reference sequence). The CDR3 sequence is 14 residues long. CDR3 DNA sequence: TGTGCCACCAGCAGAGATAGCAGGGGCACTGAAGCTTTCTTT. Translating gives CATSRDSRGTEAFF.

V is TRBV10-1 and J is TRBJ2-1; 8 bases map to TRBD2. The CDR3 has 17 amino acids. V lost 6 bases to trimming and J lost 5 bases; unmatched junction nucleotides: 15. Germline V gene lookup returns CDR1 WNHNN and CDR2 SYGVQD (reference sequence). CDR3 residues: CASSTSMRLASNNEQFF. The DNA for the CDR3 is TGCGCCAGCAGCACGAGCATGAGACTAGCGTCTAACAATGAGCAGTTCTTC.

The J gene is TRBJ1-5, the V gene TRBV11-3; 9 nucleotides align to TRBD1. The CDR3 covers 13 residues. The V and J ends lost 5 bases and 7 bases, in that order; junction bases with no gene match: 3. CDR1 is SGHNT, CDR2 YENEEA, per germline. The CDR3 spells CASSLDRGQPQHF. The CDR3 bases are TGTGCCAGCAGCCTGGACAGGGGACAGCCCCAGCATTTT.

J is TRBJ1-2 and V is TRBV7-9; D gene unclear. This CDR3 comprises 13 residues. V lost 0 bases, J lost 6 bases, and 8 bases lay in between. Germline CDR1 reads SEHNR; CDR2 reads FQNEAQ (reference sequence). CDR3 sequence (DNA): TGTGCCAGCAGCTTAGCGGGCGATAATGGCTACACCTTC. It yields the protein CASSLAGDNGYTF.

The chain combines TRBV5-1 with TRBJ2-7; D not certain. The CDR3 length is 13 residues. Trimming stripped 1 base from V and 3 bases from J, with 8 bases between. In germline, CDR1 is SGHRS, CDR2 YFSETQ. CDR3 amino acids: CASSLTDYYEQYF. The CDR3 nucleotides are TGCGCCAGCAGCTTGACAGATTACTACGAGCAGTACTTC.

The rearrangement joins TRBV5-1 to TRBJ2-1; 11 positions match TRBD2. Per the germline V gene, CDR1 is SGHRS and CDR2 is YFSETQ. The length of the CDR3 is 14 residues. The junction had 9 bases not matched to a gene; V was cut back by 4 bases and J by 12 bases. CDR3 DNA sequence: TGCGCCAGCAGCCCCGAACTAGCGGGAGAGGGGCAGTTCTTC. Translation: CASSPELAGEGQFF.

The DNA for the CDR3 is TGCAGTGCTAGTGGTGAGAGGAGGGGTGAGCAGTTCTTC. Protein sequence: CSASGERRGEQFF. This rearrangement joins TRBV20-1 to TRBJ2-1, with D possibly matching TRBD2 (6 bases). The CDR3 runs to 13 residues. V lost 3 bases to trimming and J lost 9 bases, with 15 bases between them. Germline CDR1 is DFQATT and CDR2 is SNEGSKA (reference sequence).

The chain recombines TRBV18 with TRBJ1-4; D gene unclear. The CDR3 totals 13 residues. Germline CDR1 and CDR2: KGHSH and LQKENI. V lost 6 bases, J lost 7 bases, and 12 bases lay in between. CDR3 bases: TGTGCCAGCTCGTCGTCGGTCTCTGAAAAACTGTTTTTT. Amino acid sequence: CASSSSVSEKLFF. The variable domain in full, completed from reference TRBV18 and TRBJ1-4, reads NAGVMQNPRHLVRRRGQEARLRCSPMKGHSHVYWYRQLPEEGLKFMVYLQKENIIDESGMPKERFSAEFPKEGPSILRIQQVVRGDSAAYFCASSSSVSEKLFFGSGTQLSVL.

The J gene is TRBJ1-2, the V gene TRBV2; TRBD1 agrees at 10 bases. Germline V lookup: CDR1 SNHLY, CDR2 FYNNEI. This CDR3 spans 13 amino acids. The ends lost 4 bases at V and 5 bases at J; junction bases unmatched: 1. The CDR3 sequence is CASSGDRGYGYTF. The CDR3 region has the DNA TGTGCCAGCAGTGGGGACAGGGGTTATGGCTACACCTTC.

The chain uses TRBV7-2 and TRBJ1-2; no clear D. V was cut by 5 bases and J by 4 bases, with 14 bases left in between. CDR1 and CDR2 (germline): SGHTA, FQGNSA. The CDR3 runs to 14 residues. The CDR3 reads CASSPKTEIYGYTF. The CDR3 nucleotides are TGTGCCAGCAGCCCTAAGACGGAGATCTATGGCTACACCTTC.

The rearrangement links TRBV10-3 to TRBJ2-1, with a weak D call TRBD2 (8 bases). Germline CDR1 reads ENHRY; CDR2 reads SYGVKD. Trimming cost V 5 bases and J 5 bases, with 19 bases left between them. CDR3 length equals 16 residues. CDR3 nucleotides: TGTGCCATCAGTCCAAACGGGAGGGGGCTACACAATGAGCAGTTCTTC. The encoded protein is CAISPNGRGLHNEQFF.

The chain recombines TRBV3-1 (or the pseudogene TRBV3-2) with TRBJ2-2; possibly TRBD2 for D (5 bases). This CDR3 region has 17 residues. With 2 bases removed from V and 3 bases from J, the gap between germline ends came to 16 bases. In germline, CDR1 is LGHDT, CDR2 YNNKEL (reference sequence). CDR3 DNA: TGTGCCAGCAGCCAAAGGCCGGGGTACGGTTACACCGGGGAGCTGTTTTTT. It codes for CASSQRPGYGYTGELFF.

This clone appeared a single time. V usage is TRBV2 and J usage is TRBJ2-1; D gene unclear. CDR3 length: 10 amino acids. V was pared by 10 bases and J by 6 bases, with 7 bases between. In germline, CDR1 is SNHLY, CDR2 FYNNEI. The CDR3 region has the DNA TGTGCCACCCTACTCAATGAGCAGTTCTTC. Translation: CATLLNEQFF.

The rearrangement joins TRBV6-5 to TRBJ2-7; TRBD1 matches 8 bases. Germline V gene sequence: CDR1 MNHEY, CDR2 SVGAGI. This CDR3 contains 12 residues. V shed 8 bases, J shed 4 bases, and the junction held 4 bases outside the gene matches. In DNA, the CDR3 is TGTGCCAGCCGGACAGGGACTTACGAGCAGTACTTC. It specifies CASRTGTYEQYF.

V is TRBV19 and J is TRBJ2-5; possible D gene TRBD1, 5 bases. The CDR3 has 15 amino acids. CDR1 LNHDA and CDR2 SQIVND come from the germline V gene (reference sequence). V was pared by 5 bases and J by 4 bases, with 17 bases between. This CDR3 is CASSPQGGLGETQYF. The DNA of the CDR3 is TGTGCCAGTAGTCCGCAGGGTGGTCTGGGAGAGACCCAGTACTTC.

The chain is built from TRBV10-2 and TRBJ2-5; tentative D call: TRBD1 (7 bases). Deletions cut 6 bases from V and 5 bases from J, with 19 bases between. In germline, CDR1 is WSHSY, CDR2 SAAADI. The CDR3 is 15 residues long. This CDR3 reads CASRRGQDAGETQYF. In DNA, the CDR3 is TGCGCCAGCAGACGCGGACAGGACGCGGGGGAGACCCAGTACTTC.

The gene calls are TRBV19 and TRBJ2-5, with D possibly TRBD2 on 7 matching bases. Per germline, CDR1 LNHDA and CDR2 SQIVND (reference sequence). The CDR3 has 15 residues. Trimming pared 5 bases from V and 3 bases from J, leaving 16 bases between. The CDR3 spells CASSERTGREETQYF. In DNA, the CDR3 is TGTGCCAGTAGTGAACGTACAGGGAGGGAAGAGACCCAGTACTTC.

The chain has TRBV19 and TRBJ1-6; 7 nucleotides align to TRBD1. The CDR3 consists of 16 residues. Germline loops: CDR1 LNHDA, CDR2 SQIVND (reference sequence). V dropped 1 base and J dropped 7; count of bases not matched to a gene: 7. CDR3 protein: CASSIGGQTVNSPLHF. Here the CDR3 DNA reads TGTGCCAGTAGTATAGGGGGACAGACGGTAAATTCACCCCTCCACTTT.

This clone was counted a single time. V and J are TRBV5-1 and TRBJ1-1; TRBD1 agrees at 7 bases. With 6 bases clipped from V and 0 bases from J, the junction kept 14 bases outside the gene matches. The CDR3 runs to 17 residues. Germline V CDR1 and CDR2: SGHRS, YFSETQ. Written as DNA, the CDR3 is TGCGCCAGCACCCCATGGGACAGCTTAAATATGAACACTGAAGCTTTCTTT. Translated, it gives CASTPWDSLNMNTEAFF.

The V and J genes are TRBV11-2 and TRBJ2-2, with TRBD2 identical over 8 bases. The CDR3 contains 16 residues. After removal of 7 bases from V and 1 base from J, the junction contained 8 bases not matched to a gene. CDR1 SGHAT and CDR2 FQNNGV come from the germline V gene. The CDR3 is CASTLWTSWNTGELFF. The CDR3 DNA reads TGTGCCAGCACCCTGTGGACTAGCTGGAACACCGGGGAGCTGTTTTTT. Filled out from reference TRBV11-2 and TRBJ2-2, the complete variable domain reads EAGVAQSPRYKIIEKRQSVAFWCNPISGHATLYWYQQILGQGPKLLIQFQNNGVVDDSQLPKDRFSAERLKGVDSTLKIQPAKLEDSAVYLCASTLWTSWNTGELFFGEGSRLTVL.

The CDR3 loop reads CASSPGTSGDTDTQYF. For the CDR3, the DNA is TGTGCCAGCAGTCCCGGGACTAGCGGGGACACAGATACGCAGTATTTT. V gene TRBV7-2 combines with J gene TRBJ2-3; 13 bases fit TRBD2. From germline, CDR1 is SGHTA and CDR2 FQGNSA. V gave up 6 bases and J gave up 2 bases; unmatched junction bases: 5. The CDR3 is 16 residues long.

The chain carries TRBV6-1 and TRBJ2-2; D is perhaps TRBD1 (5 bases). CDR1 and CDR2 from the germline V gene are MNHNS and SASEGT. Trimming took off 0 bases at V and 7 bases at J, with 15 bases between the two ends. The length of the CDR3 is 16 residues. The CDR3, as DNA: TGTGCCAGCAGTGAAGCGAGGACACTTATTGGCGGGGAGCTGTTTTTT. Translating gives CASSEARTLIGGELFF.